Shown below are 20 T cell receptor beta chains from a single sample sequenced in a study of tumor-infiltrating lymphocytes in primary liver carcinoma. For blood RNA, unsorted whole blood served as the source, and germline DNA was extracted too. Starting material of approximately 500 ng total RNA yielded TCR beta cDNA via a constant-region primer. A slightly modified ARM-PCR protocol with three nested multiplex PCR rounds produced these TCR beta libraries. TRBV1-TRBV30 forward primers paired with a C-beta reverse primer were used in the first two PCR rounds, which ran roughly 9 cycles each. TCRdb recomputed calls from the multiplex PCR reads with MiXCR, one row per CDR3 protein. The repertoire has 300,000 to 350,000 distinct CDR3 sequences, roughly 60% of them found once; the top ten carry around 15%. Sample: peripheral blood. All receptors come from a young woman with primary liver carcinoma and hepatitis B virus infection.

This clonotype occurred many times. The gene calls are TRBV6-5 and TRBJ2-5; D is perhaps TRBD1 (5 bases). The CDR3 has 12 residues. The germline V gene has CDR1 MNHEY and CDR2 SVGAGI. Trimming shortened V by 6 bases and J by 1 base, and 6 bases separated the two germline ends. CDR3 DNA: TGTGCCAGCAGCGACAGCCAAGAGACCCAGTACTTC. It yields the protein CASSDSQETQYF.

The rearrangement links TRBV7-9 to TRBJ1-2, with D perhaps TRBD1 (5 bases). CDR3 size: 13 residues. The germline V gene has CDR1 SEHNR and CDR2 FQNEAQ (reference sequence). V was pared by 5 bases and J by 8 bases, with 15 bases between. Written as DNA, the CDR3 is TGTGCCAGCAGCCAGGACACTTCCGGGGGCTACACCTTC. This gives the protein CASSQDTSGGYTF.

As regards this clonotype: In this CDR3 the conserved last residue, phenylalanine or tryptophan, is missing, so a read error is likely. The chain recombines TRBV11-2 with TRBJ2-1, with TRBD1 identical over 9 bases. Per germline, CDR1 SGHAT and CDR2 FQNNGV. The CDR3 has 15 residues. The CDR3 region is CASSPGTGTYNEQFL. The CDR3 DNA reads TGTGCCAGCAGCCCCGGGACAGGGACCTACAATGAACAGTTCTTA.

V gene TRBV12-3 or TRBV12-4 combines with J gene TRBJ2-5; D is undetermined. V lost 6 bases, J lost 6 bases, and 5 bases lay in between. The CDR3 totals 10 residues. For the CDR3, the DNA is TGTGCCAGCAGAGGTCAGACCCAGTACTTC. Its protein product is CASRGQTQYF.

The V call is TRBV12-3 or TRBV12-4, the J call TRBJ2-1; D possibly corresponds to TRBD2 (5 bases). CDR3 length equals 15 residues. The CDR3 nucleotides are TGTCCCCGCAGTTTATTTAAGGGAGACTACAATGAGCAGTTCTTC. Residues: CPRSLFKGDYNEQFF.

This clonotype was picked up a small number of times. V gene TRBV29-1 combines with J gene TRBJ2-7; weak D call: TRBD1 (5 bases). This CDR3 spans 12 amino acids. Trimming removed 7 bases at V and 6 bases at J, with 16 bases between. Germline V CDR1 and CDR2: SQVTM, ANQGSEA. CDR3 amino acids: CSAGDSPLEQYF. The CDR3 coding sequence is TGCAGCGCTGGAGACAGTCCCCTCGAGCAGTACTTC.

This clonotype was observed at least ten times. CDR3 loop: CASSDSFYGYTF. CDR3 coding DNA: TGCGCCAGCAGTGATTCTTTCTATGGCTACACCTTC. J is TRBJ1-2 and V is TRBV10-2; no definite D call. Germline V gene data show CDR1 as WSHSY and CDR2 as SAAADI. The CDR3 is made up of 12 amino acids. V shed 3 bases and J shed 4 bases, with 6 bases lying between them.

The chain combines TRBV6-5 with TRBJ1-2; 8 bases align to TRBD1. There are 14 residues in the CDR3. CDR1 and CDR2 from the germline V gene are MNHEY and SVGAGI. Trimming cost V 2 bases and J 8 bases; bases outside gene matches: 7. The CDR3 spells CASSYDTGGGGYTF. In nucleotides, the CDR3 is TGTGCCAGCAGTTACGATACAGGGGGGGGAGGCTACACCTTC.

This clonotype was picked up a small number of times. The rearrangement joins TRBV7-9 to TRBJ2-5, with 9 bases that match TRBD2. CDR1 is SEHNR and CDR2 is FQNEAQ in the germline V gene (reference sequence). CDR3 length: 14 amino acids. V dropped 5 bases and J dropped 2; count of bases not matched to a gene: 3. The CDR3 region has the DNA TGTGCCAGCAGCCAAACTAGCGGGCAAGAGACCCAGTACTTC. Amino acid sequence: CASSQTSGQETQYF.

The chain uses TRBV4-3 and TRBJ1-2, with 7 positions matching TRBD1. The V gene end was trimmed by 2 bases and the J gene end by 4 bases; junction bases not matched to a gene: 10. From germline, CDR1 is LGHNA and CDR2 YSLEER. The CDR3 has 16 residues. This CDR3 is CASSQKDRERGYGYTF. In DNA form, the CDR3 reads TGCGCCAGCAGCCAAAAAGACAGGGAGAGGGGCTATGGCTACACCTTC.

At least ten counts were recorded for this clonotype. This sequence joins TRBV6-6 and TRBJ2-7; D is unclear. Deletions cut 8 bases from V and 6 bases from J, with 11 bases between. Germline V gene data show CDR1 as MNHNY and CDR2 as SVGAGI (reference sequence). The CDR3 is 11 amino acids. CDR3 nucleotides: TGTGCCAGCTTTGGAAGTGGCGAGCAGTACTTC. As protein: CASFGSGEQYF.

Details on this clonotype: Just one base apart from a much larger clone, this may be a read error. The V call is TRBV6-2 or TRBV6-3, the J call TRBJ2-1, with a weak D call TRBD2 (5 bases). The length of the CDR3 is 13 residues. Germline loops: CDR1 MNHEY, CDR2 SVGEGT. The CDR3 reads CDSTLTGDNEQFF. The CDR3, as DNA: TGTGACAGCACCCTGACCGGGGACAATGAGCAGTTCTTC.

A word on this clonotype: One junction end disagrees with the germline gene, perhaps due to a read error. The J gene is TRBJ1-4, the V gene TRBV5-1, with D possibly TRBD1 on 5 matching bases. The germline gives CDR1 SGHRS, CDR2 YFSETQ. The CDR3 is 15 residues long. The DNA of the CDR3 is TGCACCAGCAGCTTGGGCACCGGGGGTATTGAAAAACTGTTTTTT. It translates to CTSSLGTGGIEKLFF.

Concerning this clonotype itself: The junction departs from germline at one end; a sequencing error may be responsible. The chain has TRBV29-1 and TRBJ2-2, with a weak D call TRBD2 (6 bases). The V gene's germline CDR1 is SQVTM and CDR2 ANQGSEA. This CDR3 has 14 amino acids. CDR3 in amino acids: CSVAGLALTGVLLF. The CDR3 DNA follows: TGCAGCGTCGCAGGTCTAGCGTTGACCGGGGTGCTGTTATTT.

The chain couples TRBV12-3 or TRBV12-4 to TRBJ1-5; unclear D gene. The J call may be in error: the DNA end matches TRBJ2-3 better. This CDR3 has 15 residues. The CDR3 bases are TGTGCCAGCATTGCCTCCGGAGATAGCAATCAGCCCCAGTATTTT. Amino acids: CASIASGDSNQPQYF.

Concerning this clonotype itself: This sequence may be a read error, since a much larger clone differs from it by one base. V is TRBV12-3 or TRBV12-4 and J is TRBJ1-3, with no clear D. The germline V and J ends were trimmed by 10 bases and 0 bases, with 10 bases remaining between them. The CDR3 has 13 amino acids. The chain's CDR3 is CANIRSSGNTIYF. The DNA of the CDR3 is TGTGCCAACATTAGGAGCTCTGGAAACACCATATATTTT.

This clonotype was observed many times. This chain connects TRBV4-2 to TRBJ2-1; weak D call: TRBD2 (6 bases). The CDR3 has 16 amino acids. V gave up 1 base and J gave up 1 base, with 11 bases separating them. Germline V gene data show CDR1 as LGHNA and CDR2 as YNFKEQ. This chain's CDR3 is CASSQGTGGSYNEQFF. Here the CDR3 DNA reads TGTGCCAGCAGCCAAGGGACTGGGGGGTCCTACAATGAGCAGTTCTTC.

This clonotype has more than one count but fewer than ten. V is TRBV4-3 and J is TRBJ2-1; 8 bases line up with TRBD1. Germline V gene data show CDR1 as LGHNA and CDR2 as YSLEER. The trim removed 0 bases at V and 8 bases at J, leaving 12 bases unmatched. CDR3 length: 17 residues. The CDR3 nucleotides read TGCGCCAGCAGCCAAGATAGGGTGGCAGGGGGCTGGGATGAGCAGTTCTTC. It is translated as CASSQDRVAGGWDEQFF.

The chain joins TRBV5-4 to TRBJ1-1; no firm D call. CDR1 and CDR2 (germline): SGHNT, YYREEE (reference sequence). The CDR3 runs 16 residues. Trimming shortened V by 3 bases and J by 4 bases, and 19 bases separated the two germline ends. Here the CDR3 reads CASSYREAVFSTEAFF. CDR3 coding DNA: TGTGCCAGCAGCTACCGAGAGGCGGTATTTAGCACTGAAGCTTTCTTT. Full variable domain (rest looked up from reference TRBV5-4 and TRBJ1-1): ETGVTQSPTHLIKTRGQQVTLRCSSQSGHNTVSWYQQALGQGPQFIFQYYREEENGRGNFPPRFSGLQFPNYSSELNVNALELDDSALYLCASSYREAVFSTEAFFGQGTRLTVV.

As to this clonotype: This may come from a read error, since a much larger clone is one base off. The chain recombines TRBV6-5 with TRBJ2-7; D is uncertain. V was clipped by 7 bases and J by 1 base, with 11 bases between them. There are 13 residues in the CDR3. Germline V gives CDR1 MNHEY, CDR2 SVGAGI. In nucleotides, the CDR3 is TGTGCCAGCATATCACAAGGTTCCTACGAGCAGTACTTC. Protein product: CASISQGSYEQYF.